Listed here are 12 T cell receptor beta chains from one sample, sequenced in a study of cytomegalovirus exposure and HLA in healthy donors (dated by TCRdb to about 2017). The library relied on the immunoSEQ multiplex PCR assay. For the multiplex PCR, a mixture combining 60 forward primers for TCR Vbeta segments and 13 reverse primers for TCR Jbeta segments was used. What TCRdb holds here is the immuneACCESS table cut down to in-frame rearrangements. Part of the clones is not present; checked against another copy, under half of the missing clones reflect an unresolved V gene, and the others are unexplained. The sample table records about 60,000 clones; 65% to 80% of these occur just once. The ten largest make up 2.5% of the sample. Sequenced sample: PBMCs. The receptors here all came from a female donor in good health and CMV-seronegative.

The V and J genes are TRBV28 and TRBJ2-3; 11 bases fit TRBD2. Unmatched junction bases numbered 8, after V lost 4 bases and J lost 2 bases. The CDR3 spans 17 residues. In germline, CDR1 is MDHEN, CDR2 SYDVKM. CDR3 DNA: TGTGCCAGCAGTTACGTAGCGGGGGGGCCCATCACAGATACGCAGTATTTT. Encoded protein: CASSYVAGGPITDTQYF.

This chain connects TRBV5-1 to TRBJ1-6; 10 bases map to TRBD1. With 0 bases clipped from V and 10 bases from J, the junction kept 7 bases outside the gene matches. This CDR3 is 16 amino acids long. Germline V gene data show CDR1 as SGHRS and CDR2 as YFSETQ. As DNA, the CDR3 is TGCGCCAGCAGCTTGGGGACGGGACAGGGGAACTCACCCCTCCACTTT. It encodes CASSLGTGQGNSPLHF.

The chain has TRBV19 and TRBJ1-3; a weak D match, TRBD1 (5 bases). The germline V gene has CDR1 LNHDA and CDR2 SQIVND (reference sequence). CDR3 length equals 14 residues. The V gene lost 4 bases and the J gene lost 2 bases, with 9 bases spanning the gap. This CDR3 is CASSTQVTGNTIYF. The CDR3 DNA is TGTGCCAGTAGTACACAGGTGACTGGAAACACCATATATTTT.

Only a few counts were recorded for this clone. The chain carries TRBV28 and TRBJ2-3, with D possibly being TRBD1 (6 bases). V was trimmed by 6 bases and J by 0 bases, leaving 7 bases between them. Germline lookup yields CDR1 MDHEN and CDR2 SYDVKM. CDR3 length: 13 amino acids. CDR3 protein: CASRDSSTDTQYF. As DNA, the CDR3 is TGTGCCAGCAGGGACAGTAGCACAGATACGCAGTATTTT.

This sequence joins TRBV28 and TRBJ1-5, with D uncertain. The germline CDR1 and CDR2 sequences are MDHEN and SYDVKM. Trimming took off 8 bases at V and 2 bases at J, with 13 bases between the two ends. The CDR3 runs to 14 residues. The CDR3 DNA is TGTGCCAGCGATAGTGAGGGTGGCAATCAGCCCCAGCATTTT. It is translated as CASDSEGGNQPQHF.

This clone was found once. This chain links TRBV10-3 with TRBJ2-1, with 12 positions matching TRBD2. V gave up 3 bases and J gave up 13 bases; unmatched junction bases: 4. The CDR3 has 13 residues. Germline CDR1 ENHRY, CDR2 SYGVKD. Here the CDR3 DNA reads TGTGCCATCAGTGACCCGGGACTAGCGGGTCAGTTCTTC. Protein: CAISDPGLAGQFF.

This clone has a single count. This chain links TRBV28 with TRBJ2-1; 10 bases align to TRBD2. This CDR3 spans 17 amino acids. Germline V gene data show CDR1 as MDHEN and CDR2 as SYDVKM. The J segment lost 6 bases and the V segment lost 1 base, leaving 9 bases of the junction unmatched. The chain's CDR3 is CASSLFFTSGEVNEQFF. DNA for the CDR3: TGTGCCAGCAGTTTATTCTTCACTAGCGGGGAAGTCAATGAGCAGTTCTTC.

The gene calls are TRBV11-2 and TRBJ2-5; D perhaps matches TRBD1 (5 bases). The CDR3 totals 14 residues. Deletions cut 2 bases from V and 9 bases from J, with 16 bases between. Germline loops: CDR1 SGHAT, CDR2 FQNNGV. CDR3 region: CASSLSRPEGAQYF. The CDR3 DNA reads TGTGCCAGCAGCTTAAGTAGACCCGAAGGGGCCCAGTACTTC.

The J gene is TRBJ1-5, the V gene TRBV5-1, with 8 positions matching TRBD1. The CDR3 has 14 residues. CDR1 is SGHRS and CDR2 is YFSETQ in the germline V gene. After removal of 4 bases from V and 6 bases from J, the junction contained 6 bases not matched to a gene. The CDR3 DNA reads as TGCGCCAGCAGCGAGGGACAGGCTGGTCAGCCCCAGCATTTT. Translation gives CASSEGQAGQPQHF.

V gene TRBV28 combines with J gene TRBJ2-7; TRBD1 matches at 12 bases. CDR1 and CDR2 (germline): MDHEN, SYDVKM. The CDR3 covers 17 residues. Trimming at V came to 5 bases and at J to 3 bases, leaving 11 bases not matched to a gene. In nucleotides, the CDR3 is TGTGCCAGCAGTACGGGACAGGGGGCCTCATACTTCTACGAGCAGTACTTC. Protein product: CASSTGQGASYFYEQYF.

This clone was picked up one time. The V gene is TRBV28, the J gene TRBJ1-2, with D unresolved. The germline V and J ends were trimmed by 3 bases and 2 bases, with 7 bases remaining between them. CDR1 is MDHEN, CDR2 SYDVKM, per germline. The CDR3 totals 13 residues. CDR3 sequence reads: CASSFGQNYGYTF. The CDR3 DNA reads TGTGCCAGCAGTTTTGGGCAGAACTATGGCTACACCTTC.

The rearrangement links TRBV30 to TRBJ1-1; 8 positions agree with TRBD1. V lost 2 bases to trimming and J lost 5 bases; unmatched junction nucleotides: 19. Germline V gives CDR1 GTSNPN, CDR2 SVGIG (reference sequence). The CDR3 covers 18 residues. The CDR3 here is CAWSQGAGTGDLKTEAFF. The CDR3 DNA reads TGTGCCTGGAGTCAGGGGGCCGGGACAGGCGACCTTAAGACTGAAGCTTTCTTT.